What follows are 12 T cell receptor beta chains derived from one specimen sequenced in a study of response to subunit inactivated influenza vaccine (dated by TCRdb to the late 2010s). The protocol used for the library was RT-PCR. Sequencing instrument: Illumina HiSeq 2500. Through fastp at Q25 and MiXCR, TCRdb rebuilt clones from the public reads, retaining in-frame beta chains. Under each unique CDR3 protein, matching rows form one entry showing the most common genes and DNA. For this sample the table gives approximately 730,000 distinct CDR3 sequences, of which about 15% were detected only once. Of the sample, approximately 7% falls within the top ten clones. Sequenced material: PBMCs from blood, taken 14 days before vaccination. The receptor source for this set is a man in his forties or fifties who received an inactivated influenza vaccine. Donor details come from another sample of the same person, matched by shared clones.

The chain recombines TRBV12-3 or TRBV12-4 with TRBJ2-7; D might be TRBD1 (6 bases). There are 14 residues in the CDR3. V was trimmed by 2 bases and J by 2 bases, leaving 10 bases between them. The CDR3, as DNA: TGTGCCAGCAGTTTACAGGGGCAGGCCTACGAGCAGTACTTC. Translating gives CASSLQGQAYEQYF.

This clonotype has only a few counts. The CDR3 loop reads CASSPGSGNTGELFF. CDR3 DNA: TGTGCCAGCTCACCAGGTAGCGGAAACACCGGGGAGCTGTTTTTT. The rearrangement links TRBV18 to TRBJ2-2; a possible D gene is TRBD2 (6 bases). Per the germline V gene, CDR1 is KGHSH and CDR2 is LQKENI. The CDR3 has 15 residues. V dropped 2 bases and J dropped 2 bases, with 9 bases sitting between them.

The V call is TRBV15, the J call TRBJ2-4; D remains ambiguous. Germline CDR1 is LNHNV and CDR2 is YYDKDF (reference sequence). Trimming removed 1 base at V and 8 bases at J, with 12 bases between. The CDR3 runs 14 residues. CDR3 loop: CATSRVVRSDIQYF. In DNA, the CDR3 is TGTGCCACCAGCAGAGTCGTCCGGTCGGACATTCAGTACTTC.

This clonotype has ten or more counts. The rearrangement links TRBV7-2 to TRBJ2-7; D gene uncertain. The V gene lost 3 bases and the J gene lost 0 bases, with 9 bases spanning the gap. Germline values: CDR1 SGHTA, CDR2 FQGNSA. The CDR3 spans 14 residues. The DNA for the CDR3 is TGTGCCAGCAGCTTTAGGCGGAGCTCCTACGAGCAGTACTTC. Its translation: CASSFRRSSYEQYF.

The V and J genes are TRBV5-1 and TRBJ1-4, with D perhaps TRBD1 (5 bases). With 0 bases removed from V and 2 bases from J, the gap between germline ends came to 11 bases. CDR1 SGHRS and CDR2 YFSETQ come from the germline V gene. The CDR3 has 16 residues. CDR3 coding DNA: TGCGCCAGCAGCTTGGCCGACCCAGGGACTAATGAAAAACTGTTTTTT. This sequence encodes CASSLADPGTNEKLFF.

The CDR3 nucleotides read TGCAGTGCTAGAGGTCGGGGGGAACCCTCTGGGGCCAACGTCCTGACTTTC. Translated: CSARGRGEPSGANVLTF. This chain uses TRBV20-1 with TRBJ2-6; TRBD2 agrees at 7 bases. Germline V CDR1 and CDR2: DFQATT, SNEGSKA (reference sequence). V gave up 1 base and J gave up 0 bases; unmatched junction bases: 6. The CDR3 extends over 17 amino acids.

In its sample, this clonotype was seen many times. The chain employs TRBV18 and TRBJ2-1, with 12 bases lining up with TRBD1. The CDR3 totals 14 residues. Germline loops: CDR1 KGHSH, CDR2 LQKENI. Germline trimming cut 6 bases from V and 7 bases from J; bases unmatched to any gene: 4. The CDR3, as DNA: TGTGCCAGCTCCGGGACAGGGGGCGGAAATGAGCAGTTCTTC. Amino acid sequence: CASSGTGGGNEQFF.

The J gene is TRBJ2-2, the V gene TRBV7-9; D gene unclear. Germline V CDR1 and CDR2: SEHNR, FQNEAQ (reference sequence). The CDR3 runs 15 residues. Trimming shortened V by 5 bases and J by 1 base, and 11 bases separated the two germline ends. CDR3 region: CASSPPSGNTGELFF. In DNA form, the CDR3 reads TGTGCCAGCAGCCCGCCGTCCGGGAACACCGGGGAGCTGTTTTTT.

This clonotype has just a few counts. The CDR3 nucleotides are TGCGCCAGCAGCCAAGACAGATGGGGGGCTGGCCAGCCCCAGCATTTT. Amino acids: CASSQDRWGAGQPQHF. The chain is built from TRBV4-1 and TRBJ1-5; the D gene is possibly TRBD1 (6 bases). The V end lost 0 bases, the J end lost 7 bases, and 16 bases lay between the germline ends. In germline, CDR1 is MGHRA, CDR2 YSYEKL. This CDR3 has 16 residues.

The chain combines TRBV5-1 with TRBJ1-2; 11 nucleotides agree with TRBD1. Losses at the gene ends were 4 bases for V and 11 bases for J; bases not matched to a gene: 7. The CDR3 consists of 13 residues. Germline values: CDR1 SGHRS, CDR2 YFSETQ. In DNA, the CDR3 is TGCGCCAGCAGCCGGGGACAGGGGGATCCTTACACCTTC. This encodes CASSRGQGDPYTF.

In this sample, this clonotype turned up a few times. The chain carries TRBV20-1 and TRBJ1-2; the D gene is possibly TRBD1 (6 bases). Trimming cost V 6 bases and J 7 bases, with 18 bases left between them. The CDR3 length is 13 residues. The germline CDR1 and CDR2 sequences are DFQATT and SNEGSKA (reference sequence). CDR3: CSADNTPQGGYTF. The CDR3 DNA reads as TGCAGTGCCGACAATACCCCACAGGGTGGCTACACCTTC.

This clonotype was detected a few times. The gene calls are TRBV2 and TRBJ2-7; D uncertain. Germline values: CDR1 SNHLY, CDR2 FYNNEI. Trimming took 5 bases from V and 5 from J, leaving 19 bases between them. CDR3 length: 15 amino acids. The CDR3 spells CASSYSEPKRHEQYF. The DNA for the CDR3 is TGTGCCAGCAGTTACAGCGAACCAAAGAGGCACGAGCAGTACTTC.